These 31 T cell receptor beta chains were all obtained from the same sample, sequenced in a study of shared T cell receptors in the human thymus. Method: immunoSEQ multiplex PCR; TCRdb's copy keeps in-frame clones and lacks some. The sample contains some 640,000 clones, about 90% of which appear only once. These same records also appear under a second study, on human thymus T cells.

The sequencing input was thymocytes. The origin of the receptors is a boy under three years old with a congenital heart defect.

As for this clone: The same CDR3 also results from other DNA sequences found in this sample. CDR3 in amino acids: CASSIRDRGNNQPQHF. The CDR3 DNA is TGTGCCAGTAGTATAAGAGACAGGGGCAACAATCAGCCCCAGCATTTT. The chain combines TRBV19 with TRBJ1-5, with TRBD1 identical over 8 bases. The CDR3 covers 16 residues. J was trimmed by 3 bases and V by 2 bases; bases with no gene match: 6. From germline, CDR1 is LNHDA and CDR2 SQIVND (reference sequence). Variable domain in full (rest from reference TRBV19 and TRBJ1-5): DGGITQSPKYLFRKEGQNVTLSCEQNLNHDAMYWYRQDPGQGLRLIYYSQIVNDFQKGDIAEGYSVSREKKESFPLTVTSAQKNPTAFYLCASSIRDRGNNQPQHFGDGTRLSIL.

This chain uses TRBV25-1 with TRBJ2-3, with TRBD2 identical over 13 bases. Losses at the gene ends were 2 bases for V and 4 bases for J; bases not matched to a gene: 9. Germline CDR1 and CDR2: MGHDK and SYGVNS. The CDR3 is made up of 18 amino acids. CDR3 protein: CASSEGLGLAGAADTQYF. The CDR3 bases are TGTGCCAGCAGTGAAGGGTTAGGACTAGCGGGAGCGGCAGATACGCAGTATTTT.

The V call is TRBV28, the J call TRBJ1-6, with D unresolved. Trimming left V 2 bases short and J 0 bases short, with 8 bases between. Per germline, CDR1 MDHEN and CDR2 SYDVKM. The CDR3 is 16 amino acids. The CDR3 DNA sequence: TGTGCCAGCAGTTTACTAAGGAGCTCCTATAATTCACCCCTCCACTTT. Protein: CASSLLRSSYNSPLHF.

The chain couples TRBV11-2 to TRBJ2-5, with D possibly matching TRBD1 (5 bases). V dropped 1 base and J dropped 5 bases, with 14 bases sitting between them. The germline V gene encodes CDR1 SGHAT and CDR2 FQNNGV. This CDR3 has 15 residues. The CDR3 nucleotides are TGTGCCAGCAGCTTAGGGGCAGGGCGGCGTGAGACCCAGTACTTC. Its protein product is CASSLGAGRRETQYF.

The chain links TRBV29-1 to TRBJ2-1; 11 bases align to TRBD2. J was trimmed by 0 bases and V by 1 base; bases with no gene match: 17. There are 21 residues in the CDR3. From germline, CDR1 is SQVTM and CDR2 ANQGSEA. The CDR3 region has the DNA TGCAGCGTTGAAGGCCAAGGACACCCCGGGACTAGCGGCAGCTCCTACAATGAGCAGTTCTTC. Protein: CSVEGQGHPGTSGSSYNEQFF.

This chain connects TRBV10-3 to TRBJ1-2, with 11 bases lining up with TRBD1. Germline assignment: CDR1 ENHRY and CDR2 SYGVKD. The V gene end was trimmed by 6 bases and the J gene end by 4 bases; junction bases not matched to a gene: 4. CDR3 length equals 14 residues. DNA of the CDR3: TGTGCCATCAGCGGACAGGGGGCGAGCTATGGCTACACCTTC. Its protein is CAISGQGASYGYTF.

This clone was seen only once. The chain joins TRBV11-2 to TRBJ2-7; D might be TRBD2 (6 bases). Looked up from germline, CDR1 is SGHAT and CDR2 is FQNNGV. Trimming shortened V by 7 bases and J by 3 bases, and 19 bases separated the two germline ends. There are 15 residues in the CDR3. Here the CDR3 reads CASTKNRGSFYEQYF. DNA of the CDR3: TGTGCCAGCACCAAAAACCGGGGGTCTTTCTACGAGCAGTACTTC.

The rearrangement joins TRBV4-1 to TRBJ2-3, with 9 bases matching TRBD1. The ends lost 1 base at V and 3 bases at J; junction bases unmatched: 8. The CDR3 runs 17 residues. The germline V gene has CDR1 MGHRA and CDR2 YSYEKL. The chain's CDR3 is CASSQGLHRGRTDTQYF. CDR3 coding DNA: TGCGCCAGCAGCCAAGGCCTACACAGGGGGCGGACAGATACGCAGTATTTT.

The chain employs TRBV4-1 and TRBJ1-5, with TRBD1 identical over 8 bases. The CDR3 has 20 amino acids. CDR1 MGHRA and CDR2 YSYEKL come from the germline V gene. With 0 bases clipped from V and 0 bases from J, the junction kept 13 bases outside the gene matches. CDR3 sequence reads: CASSQDLWTGRRYSNQPQHF. CDR3 bases: TGCGCCAGCAGCCAAGATTTATGGACAGGGAGGAGGTATAGCAATCAGCCCCAGCATTTT.

The chain joins TRBV27 to TRBJ1-6; TRBD1 might be the D (5 bases). This CDR3 has 14 amino acids. Germline V gives CDR1 MNHEY, CDR2 SMNVEV (reference sequence). V lost 6 bases, J lost 6 bases, and 12 bases lay in between. For the CDR3, the DNA is TGTGCCAGCAGCGGGGGGATTGTTAATTCACCCCTCCACTTT. Its protein is CASSGGIVNSPLHF.

This chain connects TRBV11-2 to TRBJ2-5; D is unclear. The CDR3 totals 12 residues. The germline V gene has CDR1 SGHAT and CDR2 FQNNGV. V was trimmed by 0 bases and J by 7 bases, leaving 6 bases between them. CDR3 in amino acids: CASSLDSWTQYF. The CDR3 bases are TGTGCCAGCAGCTTAGACTCTTGGACCCAGTACTTC.

The V call is TRBV7-4, the J call TRBJ2-2, with a weak D call TRBD1 (6 bases). V shed 5 bases and J shed 1 base, with 23 bases lying between them. There are 19 residues in the CDR3. Germline values: CDR1 SGHVT, CDR2 SQSDAQ. The CDR3 bases are TGTGCCAGCAGCCTACCGGACAGTCCAAAGGAGGAGAACACCGGGGAGCTGTTTTTT. It yields the protein CASSLPDSPKEENTGELFF.

This sequence joins TRBV6-4 and TRBJ1-1; 8 nucleotides agree with TRBD1. The CDR3 covers 14 residues. Germline values: CDR1 MRHNA, CDR2 SNTAGT. The ends lost 2 bases at V and 11 bases at J; junction bases unmatched: 10. The CDR3 nucleotides read TGTGCCAGCAGTGACCTCGACAGGGGCGGAGTGGCTTTCTTT. Protein sequence: CASSDLDRGGVAFF.

The chain is built from TRBV4-1 and TRBJ2-7; TRBD2 aligns across 8 bases. V shed 0 bases and J 2 bases; nucleotides not matched to a gene: 15. The CDR3 is 19 amino acids. The germline gives CDR1 MGHRA, CDR2 YSYEKL. The CDR3 DNA reads TGCGCCAGCAGCCAAGATCTTAGCTTTGGAGCGGGGGCCACCTACGAGCAGTACTTC. Translation: CASSQDLSFGAGATYEQYF.

The chain combines TRBV5-5 with TRBJ2-7; 10 bases agree with TRBD2. Germline CDR1 and CDR2: SGHKS and YYEKEE (reference sequence). CDR3 length: 16 amino acids. The J segment lost 2 bases and the V segment lost 2 bases, leaving 7 bases of the junction unmatched. The CDR3 nucleotides read TGTGCCAGCAGCTTACTAGCGGGGCATGTCCCCTACGAGCAGTACTTC. Its protein is CASSLLAGHVPYEQYF.

This chain joins TRBV5-6 and TRBJ1-2; 9 positions match TRBD1. J lost 8 bases, V lost 2 bases, and 4 bases had no gene match. Per germline, CDR1 SGHDT and CDR2 YYEEEE. This CDR3 region has 13 residues. The CDR3 sequence: CASSLQGARGYTF. The CDR3 DNA sequence: TGTGCCAGCAGCTTACAGGGGGCAAGGGGCTACACCTTC. The full variable domain, its missing parts supplied by reference TRBV5-6 and TRBJ1-2, is DAGVTQSPTHLIKTRGQQVTLRCSPKSGHDTVSWYQQALGQGPQFIFQYYEEEERQRGNFPDRFSGHQFPNYSSELNVNALLLGDSALYLCASSLQGARGYTFGSGTRLTVV.

This chain links TRBV9 with TRBJ2-7; 11 nucleotides line up with TRBD2. V trimming: 3 bases; J trimming: 6 bases; junction bases outside the gene matches: 14. The germline V gene encodes CDR1 SGDLS and CDR2 YYNGEE. CDR3 length: 17 residues. The CDR3 DNA reads as TGTGCCAGCAGCGCCGGGGGCCTCACTAGCGGGAGTCCCGAGCAGTACTTC. Its translation: CASSAGGLTSGSPEQYF.

The chain has TRBV7-8 and TRBJ2-7, with 9 bases aligning to TRBD2. Germline V CDR1 and CDR2: SGHVS, FQNEAQ. With 1 base clipped from V and 0 bases from J, the junction kept 4 bases outside the gene matches. The CDR3 has 16 amino acids. CDR3 in amino acids: CASSLGGTSSSYEQYF. Here the CDR3 DNA reads TGTGCCAGCAGCTTAGGAGGGACTAGCTCCTCCTACGAGCAGTACTTC.

This sequence joins TRBV6-5 and TRBJ2-1, with TRBD2 matching over 9 bases. This CDR3 contains 15 residues. Germline V lookup: CDR1 MNHEY, CDR2 SVGAGI. The V gene end was trimmed by 6 bases and the J gene end by 2 bases; junction bases not matched to a gene: 5. The CDR3 protein is CASRYSGSAYNEQFF. The CDR3 nucleotides are TGTGCCAGCAGATATAGCGGGAGCGCCTACAATGAGCAGTTCTTC.

The count of this clone is one. The chain combines TRBV7-2 with TRBJ2-5, with TRBD2 identical over 12 bases. The germline CDR1 and CDR2 sequences are SGHTA and FQGNSA. Germline trimming cut 1 base from V and 3 bases from J; bases unmatched to any gene: 6. This CDR3 comprises 17 residues. The CDR3 DNA follows: TGTGCCAGCAGCTTAGAGTCGGCTAGCGGGGGGGAAGAGACCCAGTACTTC. Translated, it gives CASSLESASGGEETQYF.

V is TRBV25-1 and J is TRBJ2-3; 8 nucleotides match TRBD2. Losses at the gene ends were 7 bases for V and 6 bases for J; bases not matched to a gene: 15. CDR1 is MGHDK and CDR2 is SYGVNS in the germline V gene. This CDR3 has 16 amino acids. The CDR3 region has the DNA TGTGCCAGCACACCTTCAACGGGGGGGGATCTCGATACGCAGTATTTT. This sequence encodes CASTPSTGGDLDTQYF.

The chain has TRBV4-1 and TRBJ2-7; 7 nucleotides align to TRBD1. The CDR3 runs to 16 residues. V gave up 2 bases and J gave up 2 bases; unmatched junction bases: 9. Germline loops: CDR1 MGHRA, CDR2 YSYEKL. As DNA, the CDR3 is TGCGCCAGCAGCCAAAGATTTGGGGACAGAGCCTACGAGCAGTACTTC. It translates to CASSQRFGDRAYEQYF.

The chain uses TRBV5-6 and TRBJ2-7; 7 bases map to TRBD2. CDR3 size: 18 residues. Germline CDR1 SGHDT, CDR2 YYEEEE. Losses at the gene ends were 0 bases for V and 2 bases for J; bases not matched to a gene: 14. In DNA, the CDR3 is TGTGCCAGCAGCTTGGGCCGGGGCGCGGGAGTTATTACCTACGAGCAGTACTTC. Translation gives CASSLGRGAGVITYEQYF.

The gene calls are TRBV18 and TRBJ1-5, with 9 bases lining up with TRBD1. Germline V gene lookup returns CDR1 KGHSH and CDR2 LQKENI. The CDR3 loop spans 14 amino acids. Trimming removed 3 bases from V and 7 bases from J; junction bases left unmatched: 4. CDR3: CASSPIQGAQPQHF. CDR3 nucleotide sequence: TGTGCCAGCTCACCGATACAGGGGGCCCAGCCCCAGCATTTT.

About this clone itself: Within the sample, other DNA sequences also encode this same CDR3. The V gene is TRBV4-3, the J gene TRBJ1-1; possible D gene TRBD1, 5 bases. V gave up 1 base and J gave up 1 base, with 7 bases separating them. This CDR3 is 14 amino acids long. Per germline, CDR1 LGHNA and CDR2 YSLEER. The DNA for the CDR3 is TGCGCCAGCAGCCAAGGCGGGGGGAACACTGAAGCTTTCTTT. Translating gives CASSQGGGNTEAFF.

The chain carries TRBV29-1 and TRBJ2-5; no firm D call. The germline V gene encodes CDR1 SQVTM and CDR2 ANQGSEA. This CDR3 spans 16 amino acids. V was cut by 4 bases and J by 3 bases, with 21 bases left in between. CDR3 DNA sequence: TGCAGCGTTGCGGGTCATCACTACCACAACAAAGAGACCCAGTACTTC. Its protein is CSVAGHHYHNKETQYF.

The chain couples TRBV30 to TRBJ1-1; D is perhaps TRBD1 (5 bases). Germline CDR1 GTSNPN, CDR2 SVGIG (reference sequence). V was shortened by 4 bases and J by 5 bases, with 11 bases between the two germline ends. The CDR3 covers 12 residues. The CDR3 DNA reads as TGTGCCTGGATAGTGCGGGGGACTGAAGCTTTCTTT. Translating it yields CAWIVRGTEAFF.

The genes are TRBV6-5 and TRBJ2-2; tentative D call: TRBD1 (6 bases). The V end was cut by 7 bases, the J end by 0 bases, with 12 bases between. The CDR3 is 15 residues long. The germline V gene has CDR1 MNHEY and CDR2 SVGAGI. As DNA, the CDR3 is TGTGCCAGCACCACCGGGACACCGAACACCGGGGAGCTGTTTTTT. Its protein product is CASTTGTPNTGELFF.

The chain recombines TRBV19 with TRBJ1-1, with 9 bases lining up with TRBD1. The CDR3 has 15 amino acids. Germline values: CDR1 LNHDA, CDR2 SQIVND (reference sequence). J gave up 1 base and V 6 bases, and 6 bases lay outside the gene matches. The CDR3 sequence is CASRGQGRANTEAFF. CDR3 sequence (DNA): TGTGCCAGTAGGGGACAGGGCCGAGCGAACACTGAAGCTTTCTTT.

This clone has a single count. This sequence joins TRBV7-2 and TRBJ2-1, with 8 bases lining up with TRBD1. This CDR3 comprises 16 residues. CDR1 is SGHTA and CDR2 is FQGNSA in the germline V gene. V dropped 5 bases and J dropped 9; count of bases not matched to a gene: 15. The CDR3 DNA follows: TGTGCCAGCAGCGCCAGGGGACAGGTTTACCGTTGTGAGCAGTTCTTC. Protein: CASSARGQVYRCEQFF.

This rearrangement joins TRBV10-3 to TRBJ2-1, with 16 bases that match TRBD2. From germline, CDR1 is ENHRY and CDR2 SYGVKD. V lost 6 bases and J lost 10; bases outside the gene matches: 18. This CDR3 has 19 residues. The CDR3 DNA is TGTGCCATCAGCCTACCCCCGACCGGGACTAGCGGGGGGGCCTACGAGCAGTTCTTC. Its translation: CAISLPPTGTSGGAYEQFF.